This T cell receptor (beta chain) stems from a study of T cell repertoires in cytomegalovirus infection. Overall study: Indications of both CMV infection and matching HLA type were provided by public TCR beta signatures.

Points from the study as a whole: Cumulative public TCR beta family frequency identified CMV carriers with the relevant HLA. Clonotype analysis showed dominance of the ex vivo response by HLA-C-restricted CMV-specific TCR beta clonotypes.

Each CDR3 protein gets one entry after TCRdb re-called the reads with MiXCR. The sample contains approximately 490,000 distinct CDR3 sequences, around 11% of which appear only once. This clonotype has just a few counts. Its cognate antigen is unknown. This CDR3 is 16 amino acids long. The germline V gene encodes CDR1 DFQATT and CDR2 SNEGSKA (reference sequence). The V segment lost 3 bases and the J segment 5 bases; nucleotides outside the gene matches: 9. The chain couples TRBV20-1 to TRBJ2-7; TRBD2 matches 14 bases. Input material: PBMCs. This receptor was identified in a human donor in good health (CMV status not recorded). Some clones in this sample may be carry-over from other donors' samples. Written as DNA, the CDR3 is TGCAGTGCTAGGGGGGGACTAGCGGGAGCGCAAGACGAGCAGTACTTC. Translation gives CSARGGLAGAQDEQYF.